This T cell receptor beta chain was documented in a study of PD-1 blockade in classical Hodgkin lymphoma. Each of the patients experienced relapse following autologous stem cell transplantation, and their brentuximab vedotin exposure differed. This CDR3 has 15 amino acids. Germline V gene sequence: CDR1 MNHEY, CDR2 SVGAGI. Unmatched junction bases numbered 1, after V lost 0 bases and J lost 1 base. Assay used: immunoSEQ multiplex PCR; TCRdb lists only in-frame clones, some missing. The sample holds 25,000 to 35,000 clones, about two thirds seen once. The gene calls are TRBV6-5 and TRBJ2-7; TRBD1 aligns across 9 bases. This TCR was sampled from a human donor with classical Hodgkin lymphoma. The sample here was peripheral blood mononuclear cells (PBMCs), taken before the second cycle of nivolumab. The CDR3 loop is CASSYSTGGSYEQYF. Written as DNA, the CDR3 is TGTGCCAGCAGTTACTCGACAGGGGGTTCCTACGAGCAGTACTTC.